These 22 T cell receptor beta chains share one sample of origin, sequenced in a study of shared clonotypes between healthy human individuals. The repertoire was sequenced with immunoSEQ multiplex PCR; TCRdb's copy has only in-frame clones and lacks some. Of under 600,000 clones listed, more than 95% are singletons. Sequenced: naive CD4+ T cells sorted from blood. Sample subset: CD45RA+ positively selected. The receptors were sampled from a woman under 40 in good health.

This clone appeared a single time. This sequence joins TRBV11-2 and TRBJ2-7, with D possibly TRBD2 on 5 matching bases. CDR1 SGHAT and CDR2 FQNNGV come from the germline V gene. CDR3 length: 12 residues. The V end was cut by 5 bases, the J end by 5 bases, with 10 bases between. CDR3 nucleotides: TGTGCCAGCAGCACGCGAGGGAACGAGCAGTACTTC. It codes for CASSTRGNEQYF.

The gene calls are TRBV28 and TRBJ2-7; 7 nucleotides line up with TRBD2. The CDR3 loop spans 13 amino acids. The trim removed 5 bases at V and 6 bases at J, leaving 7 bases unmatched. CDR1 and CDR2 from the germline V gene are MDHEN and SYDVKM. The CDR3 region has the DNA TGTGCCAGCAGTAAACCGGGGGGTTCCGAGCAGTACTTC. This translates into CASSKPGGSEQYF.

V and J are TRBV19 and TRBJ2-2; the D is unclear. The germline V and J ends were trimmed by 3 bases and 6 bases, with 8 bases remaining between them. This CDR3 spans 13 amino acids. CDR1 is LNHDA, CDR2 SQIVND, per germline (reference sequence). CDR3 sequence reads: CASSILEAGELFF. The CDR3 coding sequence is TGTGCCAGTAGTATCTTAGAGGCCGGGGAGCTGTTTTTT.

The chain employs TRBV6-5 and TRBJ2-7; D is perhaps TRBD2 (7 bases). V lost 2 bases and J lost 6, with 11 bases in between. There are 13 residues in the CDR3. Germline loops: CDR1 MNHEY, CDR2 SVGAGI. Here the CDR3 DNA reads TGTGCCAGCAGTTACGGGAGGGGGGGCGAGCAGTACTTC. This encodes CASSYGRGGEQYF.

This chain connects TRBV10-1 to TRBJ2-6; 8 nucleotides agree with TRBD2. From germline, CDR1 is WNHNN and CDR2 SYGVQD (reference sequence). CDR3 length equals 17 residues. The V gene end was trimmed by 2 bases and the J gene end by 0 bases; junction bases not matched to a gene: 3. CDR3 nucleotide sequence: TGCGCCAGCAGTGAGGAGCGGGAGAGCTCTGGGGCCAACGTCCTGACTTTC. As protein: CASSEERESSGANVLTF.

The CDR3 sequence is CASSYSIYSNQPQHF. The CDR3 bases are TGTGCCAGCAGTTACTCGATCTATAGCAATCAGCCCCAGCATTTT. The V and J genes are TRBV6-5 and TRBJ1-5, with D uncertain. Trimming shortened V by 0 bases and J by 0 bases, and 6 bases separated the two germline ends. In germline, CDR1 is MNHEY, CDR2 SVGAGI. The CDR3 is 15 amino acids.

V gene TRBV6-5 combines with J gene TRBJ2-1; TRBD1 might be the D (8 bases). V lost 7 bases and J lost 15, with 28 bases in between. The CDR3 has 15 amino acids. Per the germline V gene, CDR1 is MNHEY and CDR2 is SVGAGI. The CDR3 DNA reads TGTGCCAGCACCGAAAACAGGGGGGGAACTAGCTTTCTGTTCTTC. Protein product: CASTENRGGTSFLFF.

This clone has more than one count but fewer than ten. The junction and the germline gene differ at one end; a read error may be behind it. J is TRBJ1-5 and V is TRBV2; D perhaps matches TRBD1 (5 bases). Per germline, CDR1 SNHLY and CDR2 FYNNEI. This CDR3 has 15 residues. The CDR3 sequence: CASREGTYGNQPQHF. DNA of the CDR3: TGTGCCAGCAGAGAAGGGACTTACGGCAATCAGCCCCAGCATTTT. The full variable domain, its missing parts supplied by reference TRBV2 and TRBJ1-5, is EPEVTQTPSHQVTQMGQEVILRCVPISNHLYFYWYRQILGQKVEFLVSFYNNEISEKSEIFDDQFSVERPDGSNFTLKIRSTKLEDSAMYFCASREGTYGNQPQHFGDGTRLSIL.

The V call is TRBV6-1, the J call TRBJ1-5, with no clear D. V shed 3 bases and J shed 3 bases, with 6 bases lying between them. Germline-derived CDR1 and CDR2 are MNHNS and SASEGT. The CDR3 has 13 amino acids. CDR3 bases: TGTGCCAGCAGTGAGACCAACAATCAGCCCCAGCATTTT. This encodes CASSETNNQPQHF.

This clone was seen once. The CDR3 here is CASRRWGTDDTDTQYF. CDR3 DNA sequence: TGTGCCAGCAGACGTTGGGGGACAGACGACACAGATACGCAGTATTTT. The V gene is TRBV11-2, the J gene TRBJ2-3; 7 positions match TRBD1. V trimming: 6 bases; J trimming: 2 bases; junction bases outside the gene matches: 11. CDR3 size: 16 residues. Germline V gives CDR1 SGHAT, CDR2 FQNNGV. Full variable domain (outside the CDR3, taken from reference TRBV11-2 and TRBJ2-3): EAGVAQSPRYKIIEKRQSVAFWCNPISGHATLYWYQQILGQGPKLLIQFQNNGVVDDSQLPKDRFSAERLKGVDSTLKIQPAKLEDSAVYLCASRRWGTDDTDTQYFGPGTRLTVL.

This clone was counted once. This specimen includes other DNA sequences encoding the same CDR3. CDR3 amino acids: CASSAQGDTEAFF. The DNA for the CDR3 is TGTGCCAGCAGCGCACAGGGGGACACTGAAGCTTTCTTT. The chain has TRBV6-1 and TRBJ1-1, with 8 nucleotides matching TRBD1. V was pared by 6 bases and J by 3 bases, with 3 bases of the junction left unmatched. The CDR3 length is 13 residues. Germline CDR1 is MNHNS and CDR2 is SASEGT.

This chain links TRBV7-6 with TRBJ1-4; no definite D call. The ends were cut back, 5 bases at V and 0 bases at J, with 10 bases in the middle. The germline gives CDR1 SGHVS, CDR2 FNYEAQ. This CDR3 comprises 15 residues. CDR3 DNA: TGTGCCAGCAGCAGCATCGGGGCAACTAATGAAAAACTGTTTTTT. Translating gives CASSSIGATNEKLFF.

The rearrangement joins TRBV19 to TRBJ2-7; TRBD2 aligns across 9 bases. J lost 2 bases, V lost 1 base, and 15 bases had no gene match. Looked up from germline, CDR1 is LNHDA and CDR2 is SQIVND (reference sequence). The CDR3 is made up of 19 amino acids. The CDR3 DNA follows: TGTGCCAGTAGTATAGGCGGGGGGGGTCGACTAGCGGATCCCTACGAGCAGTACTTC. Translating it yields CASSIGGGGRLADPYEQYF.

V is TRBV10-2 and J is TRBJ1-1; D may be TRBD1 (6 bases). V was pared by 8 bases and J by 1 base, with 8 bases between. In germline, CDR1 is WSHSY, CDR2 SAAADI. This CDR3 spans 12 amino acids. The CDR3, as DNA: TGCGCCAGCGGGGGCGGGAACACTGAAGCTTTCTTT. This codes for CASGGGNTEAFF.

The rearrangement joins TRBV5-8 to TRBJ2-1; D is possibly TRBD2 (5 bases). CDR3 length equals 18 residues. From germline, CDR1 is SGHTS and CDR2 YDEGEE. The V and J ends lost 1 base and 0 bases respectively, with 17 bases between them. CDR3: CASSLFPSSTSSYNEQFF. The CDR3 DNA reads as TGTGCCAGCAGCTTGTTCCCTTCTAGCACGAGCTCCTACAATGAGCAGTTCTTC. The full variable domain, its missing parts supplied by reference TRBV5-8 and TRBJ2-1, is EAGVTQSPTHLIKTRGQQATLRCSPISGHTSVYWYQQALGLGLQFLLWYDEGEERNRGNFPPRFSGRQFPNYSSELNVNALELEDSALYLCASSLFPSSTSSYNEQFFGPGTRLTVL.

The chain recombines TRBV10-3 with TRBJ2-3; D gene uncertain. Trimming shortened V by 5 bases and J by 8 bases, and 11 bases separated the two germline ends. CDR3 length: 12 residues. Germline V gene sequence: CDR1 ENHRY, CDR2 SYGVKD. The CDR3 loop reads CAISPKLVTQYF. The CDR3 DNA is TGTGCCATCAGTCCAAAGCTGGTTACGCAGTATTTT.

The CDR3 DNA reads as TGTGCCAGCTCACCGCGATTAGACAGGTCGAACACTGAAGCTTTCTTT. It yields the protein CASSPRLDRSNTEAFF. This chain connects TRBV18 to TRBJ1-1; perhaps TRBD1 as D (6 bases). From germline, CDR1 is KGHSH and CDR2 LQKENI. The CDR3 spans 16 residues. Deletions cut 3 bases from V and 1 base from J, with 15 bases between.

The chain joins TRBV5-1 to TRBJ1-3; 8 bases are a match to TRBD1. The CDR3 loop spans 16 amino acids. J gave up 3 bases and V 4 bases, and 9 bases lay outside the gene matches. Germline V gene data show CDR1 as SGHRS and CDR2 as YFSETQ. For the CDR3, the DNA is TGCGCCAGCAGCGATCAGACAGGGGCTATTGGAAACACCATATATTTT. This encodes CASSDQTGAIGNTIYF.

V and J are TRBV9 and TRBJ2-1; 8 bases align to TRBD2. V dropped 4 bases and J dropped 9; count of bases not matched to a gene: 9. The CDR3 has 14 amino acids. Germline lookup yields CDR1 SGDLS and CDR2 YYNGEE. CDR3 region: CASSPGLVRVEQFF. CDR3 DNA sequence: TGTGCCAGCAGCCCGGGACTAGTAAGGGTTGAGCAGTTCTTC.

Note on this clone: Other nucleotide sequences in the sample specify the same CDR3. This sequence joins TRBV15 and TRBJ2-7, with unresolved D. V gave up 5 bases and J gave up 2 bases, with 4 bases separating them. The V gene's germline CDR1 is LNHNV and CDR2 YYDKDF (reference sequence). CDR3 length equals 11 residues. The CDR3 DNA is TGTGCCACCAGCCGCGCCTACGAGCAGTACTTC. It codes for CATSRAYEQYF.

Note on this clone: Other DNA sequences of this sample code for an identical CDR3. V gene TRBV28 combines with J gene TRBJ1-1; D gene ambiguous. The CDR3 loop spans 11 amino acids. V was pared by 5 bases and J by 2 bases, with 3 bases between. The germline CDR1 and CDR2 sequences are MDHEN and SYDVKM. The CDR3 sequence: CASSKNTEAFF. CDR3 bases: TGTGCCAGCAGTAAAAACACTGAAGCTTTCTTT. Full variable domain (rest looked up from reference TRBV28 and TRBJ1-1): DVKVTQSSRYLVKRTGEKVFLECVQDMDHENMFWYRQDPGLGLRLIYFSYDVKMKEKGDIPEGYSVSREKKERFSLILESASTNQTSMYLCASSKNTEAFFGQGTRLTVV.

About this clone itself: The sample contains more than one DNA sequence encoding this CDR3. The V gene is TRBV9, the J gene TRBJ2-3, with TRBD2 as a possible D gene (5 bases). Trimming left V 0 bases short and J 6 bases short, with 8 bases between. Germline CDR1 SGDLS, CDR2 YYNGEE. The CDR3 loop spans 13 amino acids. DNA for the CDR3: TGTGCCAGCAGCGTAGAACGGGGTGATACGCAGTATTTT. Protein: CASSVERGDTQYF.